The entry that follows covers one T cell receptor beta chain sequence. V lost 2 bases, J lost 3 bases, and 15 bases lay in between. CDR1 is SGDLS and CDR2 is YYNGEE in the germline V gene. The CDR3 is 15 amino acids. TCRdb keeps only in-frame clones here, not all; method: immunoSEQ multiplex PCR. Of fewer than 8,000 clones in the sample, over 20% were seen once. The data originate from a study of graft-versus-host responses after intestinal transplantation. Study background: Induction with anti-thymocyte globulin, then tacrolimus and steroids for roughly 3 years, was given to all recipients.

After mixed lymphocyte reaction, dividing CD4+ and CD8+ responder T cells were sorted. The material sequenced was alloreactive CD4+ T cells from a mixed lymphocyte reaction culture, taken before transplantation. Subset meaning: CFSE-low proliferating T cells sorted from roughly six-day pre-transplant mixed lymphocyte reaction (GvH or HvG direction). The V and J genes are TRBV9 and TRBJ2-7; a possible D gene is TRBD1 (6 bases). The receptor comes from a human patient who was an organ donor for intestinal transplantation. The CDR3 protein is CASSVRTDGFYEQYF. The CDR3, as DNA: TGTGCCAGCAGCGTTCGGACAGACGGTTTCTACGAGCAGTACTTC.